The 31 T cell receptor beta chains listed next were all sequenced from one sample in a study of a mutant IDH1 vaccine in newly diagnosed glioma. The antigens of these receptors remain unknown. Produced via immunoSEQ multiplex PCR; TCRdb's table is partial and in-frame only. The table includes around 80,000 clones, 85% to 90% detected once. The time point here: week 23, last vaccination. In the vaccine, a single dose held 300 ug of the mutant IDH1 20-mer peptide, along with topical imiquimod. This specimen was PBMCs, taken from a glioma patient whose treatment included an IDH1 peptide vaccine. The origin of the receptors is a woman between 50 and 59 years old with glioma.

This clone was detected a few times. The CDR3 region is CASSYTGGTEAFF. As DNA, the CDR3 is TGTGCCAGCAGCTATACAGGAGGGACTGAAGCTTTCTTT. J is TRBJ1-1 and V is TRBV9; possibly TRBD1 for D (5 bases). Germline lookup yields CDR1 SGDLS and CDR2 YYNGEE. The CDR3 loop spans 13 amino acids. Trimming took 4 bases from V and 5 from J, leaving 12 bases between them.

The rearrangement joins TRBV30 to TRBJ2-2, with TRBD2 as a possible D gene (6 bases). CDR1 is GTSNPN, CDR2 SVGIG, per germline (reference sequence). The V end was cut by 3 bases, the J end by 1 base, with 12 bases between. This CDR3 has 15 amino acids. CDR3 sequence: CAWRGGGGNTGELFF. CDR3 nucleotides: TGTGCCTGGAGGGGAGGAGGAGGGAACACCGGGGAGCTGTTTTTT. Full variable domain (missing parts from reference TRBV30 and TRBJ2-2): SQTIHQWPATLVQPVGSPLSLECTVEGTSNPNLYWYRQAAGRGLQLLFYSVGIGQISSEVPQNLSASRPQDRQFILSSKKLLLSDSGFYLCAWRGGGGNTGELFFGEGSRLTVL.

Of note for this clone: At one end, the junction sequence differs from germline, possibly due to a read error. The chain joins TRBV6-5 to TRBJ2-7, with D perhaps being TRBD1 or TRBD2 (5 bases each). This CDR3 comprises 16 residues. Germline-derived CDR1 and CDR2 are MNHEY and SVGAGI. The CDR3 nucleotides read TGTGCCAGCGGTTACTCGAATTGGGGGAGCTCCTACGAGCAGTACTTC. Its translation is CASGYSNWGSSYEQYF.

The V call is TRBV28, the J call TRBJ2-1, with 14 positions matching TRBD2. The CDR3 runs 15 residues. Germline assignment: CDR1 MDHEN and CDR2 SYDVKM. V lost 2 bases, J lost 6 bases, and 0 bases stayed unmatched. The CDR3 DNA reads TGTGCCAGCAGTTTAGGGACTAGCGGGAGCAATGAGCAGTTCTTC. Amino acids: CASSLGTSGSNEQFF.

As DNA, the CDR3 is TGTGCCAGCAGCGTAGGGGGACAGAGCTTATACAATGAGCAGTTCTTC. This translates into CASSVGGQSLYNEQFF. V is TRBV9 and J is TRBJ2-1; 7 bases line up with TRBD1. Germline CDR1 and CDR2: SGDLS and YYNGEE. Germline trimming cut 0 bases from V and 4 bases from J; bases unmatched to any gene: 7. The CDR3 has 16 residues.

This clone was detected only a few times. V is TRBV27 and J is TRBJ1-1; no definite D call. CDR1 and CDR2 from the germline V gene are MNHEY and SMNVEV (reference sequence). This CDR3 region has 13 residues. Between the trimmed V and J ends, which lost 6 bases and 2 bases, there was a span of 10 bases. The CDR3: CASRWDLNTEAFF. CDR3 sequence (DNA): TGTGCCAGCAGATGGGATCTTAACACTGAAGCTTTCTTT.

This chain uses TRBV5-4 with TRBJ2-2; possibly TRBD1 for D (5 bases). V was cut by 4 bases and J by 4 bases, with 14 bases left in between. The CDR3 is 15 amino acids. CDR1 is SGHNT and CDR2 is YYREEE in the germline V gene (reference sequence). The CDR3 region has the DNA TGTGCCAGCAGCCCTAGGACAACGGGCACCGGGGAGCTGTTTTTT. It translates to CASSPRTTGTGELFF.

The chain recombines TRBV27 with TRBJ1-1; D might be TRBD1 (5 bases). The CDR3 extends over 12 amino acids. The ends were cut back, 2 bases at V and 11 bases at J, with 12 bases in the middle. Germline-derived CDR1 and CDR2 are MNHEY and SMNVEV (reference sequence). CDR3 nucleotide sequence: TGTGCCAGCAGTTTACGGGGGTTGGGTGCTTTCTTT. Translated, it gives CASSLRGLGAFF.

V is TRBV28 and J is TRBJ1-1; 7 positions agree with TRBD1. Germline-derived CDR1 and CDR2 are MDHEN and SYDVKM. This CDR3 has 15 amino acids. V shed 6 bases and J 4 bases; nucleotides not matched to a gene: 11. The CDR3 protein is CASSTRQGGGTEAFF. CDR3 DNA: TGTGCCAGCAGCACTCGACAGGGCGGTGGCACTGAAGCTTTCTTT.

This rearrangement joins TRBV5-1 to TRBJ2-5; 8 positions agree with TRBD1. The CDR3 contains 16 residues. The germline gives CDR1 SGHRS, CDR2 YFSETQ. J gave up 4 bases and V 1 base, and 9 bases lay outside the gene matches. The CDR3: CASSLNPQGAGETQYF. The DNA for the CDR3 is TGCGCCAGCAGCTTGAACCCGCAGGGGGCGGGAGAGACCCAGTACTTC.

This sequence joins TRBV27 and TRBJ2-7; D not certain. Germline values: CDR1 MNHEY, CDR2 SMNVEV (reference sequence). The CDR3 length is 15 residues. V was clipped by 0 bases and J by 3 bases, with 12 bases between them. CDR3 in amino acids: CASSLSGSEVYEQYF. The DNA of the CDR3 is TGTGCCAGCAGTTTATCAGGATCCGAGGTCTACGAGCAGTACTTC.

The V call is TRBV9, the J call TRBJ2-1; D unclear. The CDR3 totals 12 residues. The V gene lost 4 bases and the J gene lost 9 bases, with 11 bases spanning the gap. Germline CDR1 and CDR2: SGDLS and YYNGEE. CDR3 in DNA: TGTGCCAGCAGCATTCTAGGCGGTGAGCAGTTCTTC. Encoded protein: CASSILGGEQFF.

This clone was counted once. The gene calls are TRBV11-2 and TRBJ2-3; weak D call: TRBD2 (5 bases). Looked up from germline, CDR1 is SGHAT and CDR2 is FQNNGV. V was clipped by 7 bases and J by 0 bases, with 14 bases between them. The CDR3 length is 15 residues. CDR3 DNA sequence: TGTGCCAGCAACCACCCGGGGTCGAGCACAGATACGCAGTATTTT. Protein: CASNHPGSSTDTQYF.

The chain carries TRBV5-4 and TRBJ1-3; D not resolved. Germline-derived CDR1 and CDR2 are SGHNT and YYREEE (reference sequence). CDR3 length equals 14 residues. Trimming shortened V by 0 bases and J by 3 bases, and 7 bases separated the two germline ends. CDR3 nucleotide sequence: TGTGCCAGCAGCTTGGGGACGGTTGGAAACACCATATATTTT. Translating it yields CASSLGTVGNTIYF. Complete variable domain (other parts from reference TRBV5-4 and TRBJ1-3): ETGVTQSPTHLIKTRGQQVTLRCSSQSGHNTVSWYQQALGQGPQFIFQYYREEENGRGNFPPRFSGLQFPNYSSELNVNALELDDSALYLCASSLGTVGNTIYFGEGSWLTVV.

This chain joins TRBV10-1 and TRBJ2-3, with 9 bases aligning to TRBD2. The CDR3 extends over 15 amino acids. Germline V lookup: CDR1 WNHNN, CDR2 SYGVQD (reference sequence). J lost 4 bases, V lost 6 bases, and 8 bases had no gene match. CDR3 nucleotides: TGCGCCAGCAGCCCCTCTAGCGGGATATCAGATACGCAGTATTTT. This encodes CASSPSSGISDTQYF.

V is TRBV13 and J is TRBJ2-7, with TRBD1 matching 7 bases. Germline CDR1 and CDR2: PRHDT and FYEKMQ (reference sequence). V gave up 5 bases and J gave up 2 bases; unmatched junction bases: 6. CDR3 size: 14 residues. The CDR3 spells CASSKSTGPYEQYF. The CDR3, as DNA: TGTGCCAGCAGCAAGTCGACAGGGCCCTACGAGCAGTACTTC.

The chain has TRBV5-1 and TRBJ2-5; D perhaps matches TRBD1 (5 bases). The V and J ends lost 0 bases and 1 base respectively, with 13 bases between them. The CDR3 is made up of 16 amino acids. Germline loops: CDR1 SGHRS, CDR2 YFSETQ. The CDR3 region is CASSLGQPTPQETQYF. The CDR3 bases are TGCGCCAGCAGCTTGGGACAGCCCACACCCCAAGAGACCCAGTACTTC.

The rearrangement links TRBV11-2 to TRBJ1-2; 8 bases are a match to TRBD1. Germline CDR1 SGHAT, CDR2 FQNNGV. CDR3 size: 14 residues. The J segment lost 8 bases and the V segment lost 1 base, leaving 6 bases of the junction unmatched. CDR3 coding DNA: TGTGCCAGCAGCTTAGTGCAGGGGGCGCACGGCTACACCTTC. Amino acids: CASSLVQGAHGYTF.

CDR3 DNA: TGTGCCTGGAAAAGCGGGAGATCTAGCACAGATACGCAGTATTTT. It yields the protein CAWKSGRSSTDTQYF. The chain combines TRBV30 with TRBJ2-3; 8 bases line up with TRBD2. J was trimmed by 0 bases and V by 4 bases; bases with no gene match: 6. This CDR3 has 15 residues. The germline gives CDR1 GTSNPN, CDR2 SVGIG (reference sequence). Combining the CDR3 with reference TRBV30 and TRBJ2-3 gives the whole variable domain SQTIHQWPATLVQPVGSPLSLECTVEGTSNPNLYWYRQAAGRGLQLLFYSVGIGQISSEVPQNLSASRPQDRQFILSSKKLLLSDSGFYLCAWKSGRSSTDTQYFGPGTRLTVL.

This chain links TRBV11-2 with TRBJ1-2, with D perhaps matching TRBD1 (5 bases). Trimming left V 4 bases short and J 10 bases short, with 13 bases between. CDR1 SGHAT and CDR2 FQNNGV come from the germline V gene. The CDR3 totals 12 residues. The CDR3, as DNA: TGTGCCAGCAGCTGGGACCCTCGCCTCTACACCTTC. Translating gives CASSWDPRLYTF.

The V gene is TRBV29-1, the J gene TRBJ2-3; 12 positions agree with TRBD2. Germline trimming cut 3 bases from V and 4 bases from J; bases unmatched to any gene: 5. CDR3 length: 15 amino acids. Germline V gene sequence: CDR1 SQVTM, CDR2 ANQGSEA. Here the CDR3 reads CSVDGLAGIPDTQYF. CDR3 in DNA: TGCAGCGTTGATGGACTAGCGGGAATCCCAGATACGCAGTATTTT.

This chain links TRBV5-1 with TRBJ2-5, with a possible D match to TRBD1 (5 bases). Germline V gene data show CDR1 as SGHRS and CDR2 as YFSETQ. The CDR3 is 13 amino acids. Trimming pared 4 bases from V and 3 bases from J, leaving 10 bases between. The CDR3 here is CASSLQGEETQYF. CDR3 nucleotide sequence: TGCGCCAGCAGCCTTCAGGGTGAAGAGACCCAGTACTTC.

The chain is built from TRBV7-3 and TRBJ1-1; TRBD1 might be the D (6 bases). The CDR3 spans 14 residues. Trimming left V 1 base short and J 6 bases short, with 12 bases between. Per germline, CDR1 SGHTA and CDR2 FQGTGA. In nucleotides, the CDR3 is TGTGCCAGCAGCTTAAACAGGGCAAGTCCTGAAGCTTTCTTT. Its translation: CASSLNRASPEAFF.

This chain connects TRBV15 to TRBJ2-1; D gene unclear. V was pared by 0 bases and J by 0 bases, with 9 bases between. Germline V gene data show CDR1 as LNHNV and CDR2 as YYDKDF (reference sequence). The CDR3 runs to 16 residues. The CDR3 spells CATSRDGPSSYNEQFF. The CDR3 DNA is TGTGCCACCAGCAGAGATGGGCCTAGCTCCTACAATGAGCAGTTCTTC.

The V and J genes are TRBV13 and TRBJ2-1, with TRBD2 matching 7 bases. The germline gives CDR1 PRHDT, CDR2 FYEKMQ (reference sequence). V trimming: 5 bases; J trimming: 9 bases; junction bases outside the gene matches: 10. This CDR3 region has 14 residues. The CDR3 protein is CASSPPDAGAEQFF. The CDR3, as DNA: TGTGCCAGCAGCCCGCCTGACGCGGGAGCTGAGCAGTTCTTC.

The genes are TRBV29-1 and TRBJ2-1, with D tentatively TRBD1 (6 bases). V dropped 2 bases and J dropped 6 bases, with 11 bases sitting between them. Germline CDR1 is SQVTM and CDR2 is ANQGSEA. This CDR3 is 13 amino acids long. CDR3 in DNA: TGCAGCGTTGAACTGGGGGCGGGCAATGAGCAGTTCTTC. Protein: CSVELGAGNEQFF.

The chain links TRBV10-3 to TRBJ1-4; 7 bases map to TRBD1. This CDR3 is 15 amino acids long. Germline CDR1 reads ENHRY; CDR2 reads SYGVKD. The ends lost 2 bases at V and 5 bases at J; junction bases unmatched: 5. The CDR3 spells CAISELDRPNEKLFF. CDR3 DNA sequence: TGTGCCATCAGTGAGCTGGACAGGCCGAATGAAAAACTGTTTTTT.

V and J are TRBV5-4 and TRBJ2-5; D is undetermined. CDR3 size: 14 residues. Germline CDR1 reads SGHNT; CDR2 reads YYREEE (reference sequence). V was shortened by 2 bases and J by 3 bases, with 11 bases between the two germline ends. This CDR3 is CASSFRHGKETQYF. The DNA of the CDR3 is TGTGCCAGCAGCTTCCGGCACGGAAAAGAGACCCAGTACTTC. Variable domain in full (rest from reference TRBV5-4 and TRBJ2-5): ETGVTQSPTHLIKTRGQQVTLRCSSQSGHNTVSWYQQALGQGPQFIFQYYREEENGRGNFPPRFSGLQFPNYSSELNVNALELDDSALYLCASSFRHGKETQYFGPGTRLLVL.

The chain employs TRBV5-1 and TRBJ2-5, with a weak D call TRBD1 (6 bases). Germline lookup yields CDR1 SGHRS and CDR2 YFSETQ. This CDR3 is 14 amino acids long. With 4 bases removed from V and 2 bases from J, the gap between germline ends came to 12 bases. The CDR3 sequence: CASSPGGKQETQYF. As DNA, the CDR3 is TGCGCCAGCAGCCCTGGGGGCAAGCAAGAGACCCAGTACTTC.

The genes are TRBV7-3 and TRBJ2-3; 7 positions agree with TRBD2. The CDR3 loop spans 17 amino acids. The germline V gene encodes CDR1 SGHTA and CDR2 FQGTGA. Trimming took 0 bases from V and 2 from J; bases not matched to a gene: 8. In DNA, the CDR3 is TGTGCCAGCAGCTTAACTGGTCAGGGACTACTCACAGATACGCAGTATTTT. Residues: CASSLTGQGLLTDTQYF.

V gene TRBV18 combines with J gene TRBJ2-1; 10 bases agree with TRBD1. In germline, CDR1 is KGHSH, CDR2 LQKENI. CDR3 length: 16 amino acids. Trimming cost V 1 base and J 6 bases; bases outside gene matches: 6. CDR3 protein: CASSPLGTGAGNEQFF. The CDR3 bases are TGTGCCAGCTCACCACTAGGGACAGGGGCGGGCAATGAGCAGTTCTTC.